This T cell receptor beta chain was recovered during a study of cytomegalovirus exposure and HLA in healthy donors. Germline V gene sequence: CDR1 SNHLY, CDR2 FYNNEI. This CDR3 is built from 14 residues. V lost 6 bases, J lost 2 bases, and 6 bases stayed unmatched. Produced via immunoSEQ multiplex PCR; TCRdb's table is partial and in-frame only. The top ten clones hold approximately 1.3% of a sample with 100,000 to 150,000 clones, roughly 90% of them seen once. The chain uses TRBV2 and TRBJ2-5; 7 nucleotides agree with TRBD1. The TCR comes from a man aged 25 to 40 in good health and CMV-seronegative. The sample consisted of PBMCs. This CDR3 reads CASSRDRSQETQYF. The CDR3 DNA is TGTGCCAGCAGCCGGGACAGATCTCAAGAGACCCAGTACTTC.